The clone carrying this T cell receptor (beta chain) was counted once. Its antigen is not identified. The sample is drawn from a study of Ad26.COV2.S vaccination and SARS-CoV-2 variants. Broader study findings: Placebo recipients showed lower spike-specific TCR breadth than vaccinees. It is possible that the TCR breadth and depth analyses underestimated the total T cell responses.

The CDR3 has 14 residues. From germline, CDR1 is MGHRA and CDR2 YSYEKL. Trimming took 4 bases from V and 2 from J, leaving 12 bases between them. Treatment defined: 19 received Ad26.COV2.S at low or high dose, single or two shots; about 5 received placebo; per-sample allocation not given. All samples were drawn on day 63, counting from the first vaccine or placebo injection. This table comes from immunoSEQ multiplex PCR, and its TCRdb copy is limited to in-frame clones, with some not included. The sample includes about 350,000 clones, around 88% of them seen just once. The clonotype originates from a person aged 18-60 years who received the Ad26.COV2.S COVID-19 vaccine or a placebo. Sample: peripheral blood, taken in a trial of Ad26.COV2.S vaccine versus placebo. The chain couples TRBV4-1 to TRBJ2-7; tentatively, D is TRBD2 (5 bases). CDR3 nucleotide sequence: TGCGCCAGCAGCCCTATAGGACTGGCCTACGAGCAGTACTTC. The encoded protein is CASSPIGLAYEQYF.